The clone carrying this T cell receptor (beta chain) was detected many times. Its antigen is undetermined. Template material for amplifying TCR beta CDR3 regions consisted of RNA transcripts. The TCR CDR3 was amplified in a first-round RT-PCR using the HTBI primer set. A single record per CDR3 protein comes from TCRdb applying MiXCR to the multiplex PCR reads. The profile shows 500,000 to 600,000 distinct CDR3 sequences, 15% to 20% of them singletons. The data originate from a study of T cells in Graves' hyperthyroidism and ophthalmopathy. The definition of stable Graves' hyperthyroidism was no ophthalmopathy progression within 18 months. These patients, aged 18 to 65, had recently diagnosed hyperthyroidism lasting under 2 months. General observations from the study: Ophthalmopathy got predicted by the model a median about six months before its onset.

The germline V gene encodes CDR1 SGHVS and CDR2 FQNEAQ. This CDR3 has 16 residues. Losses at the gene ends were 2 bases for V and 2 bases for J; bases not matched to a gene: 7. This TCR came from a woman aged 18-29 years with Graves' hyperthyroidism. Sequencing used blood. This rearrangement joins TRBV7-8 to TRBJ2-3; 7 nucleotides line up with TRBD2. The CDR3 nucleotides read TGTGCCAGCAGCTTAAGACGGGGGGACCTCACAGATACGCAGTATTTT. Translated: CASSLRRGDLTDTQYF. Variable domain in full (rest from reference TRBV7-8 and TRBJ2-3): GAGVSQSPRYKVAKRGQDVALRCDPISGHVSLFWYQQALGQGPEFLTYFQNEAQLDKSGLPSDRFFAERPEGSVSTLKIQRTQQEDSAVYLCASSLRRGDLTDTQYFGPGTRLTVL.